This TCR beta chain stems from a study of T cell responses to AZD1222 COVID-19 vaccine. Points from the study as a whole: Compared with day 0, the breadth and depth of the Spike-specific TCR repertoire rose significantly after two doses of AZD1222. Recipients of AZD1222 seropositive at baseline numbered only 5 or 6.

Notes on this clone: Its cognate antigen is unknown.

Produced via immunoSEQ multiplex PCR; TCRdb's table is partial and in-frame only. In the table there are about 180,000 clones, 75% to 90% of which are singletons. CDR1 and CDR2 from the germline V gene are SNHLY and FYNNEI. With 6 bases removed from V and 4 bases from J, the gap between germline ends came to 15 bases. This CDR3 comprises 14 residues. This receptor was identified in an adult who received the MenACWY meningococcal vaccine as a control. Material: peripheral blood, obtained 28 days after the second dose of the MenACWY control vaccine. The gene calls are TRBV2 and TRBJ1-2; possible D gene TRBD1, 6 bases. The CDR3 coding sequence is TGTGCCAGCAGCGCCCGTGGGGGCTCCTATGGCTACACCTTC. Translated: CASSARGGSYGYTF. Looking up the rest from reference TRBV2 and TRBJ1-2 gives the full variable domain: EPEVTQTPSHQVTQMGQEVILRCVPISNHLYFYWYRQILGQKVEFLVSFYNNEISEKSEIFDDQFSVERPDGSNFTLKIRSTKLEDSAMYFCASSARGGSYGYTFGSGTRLTVV.